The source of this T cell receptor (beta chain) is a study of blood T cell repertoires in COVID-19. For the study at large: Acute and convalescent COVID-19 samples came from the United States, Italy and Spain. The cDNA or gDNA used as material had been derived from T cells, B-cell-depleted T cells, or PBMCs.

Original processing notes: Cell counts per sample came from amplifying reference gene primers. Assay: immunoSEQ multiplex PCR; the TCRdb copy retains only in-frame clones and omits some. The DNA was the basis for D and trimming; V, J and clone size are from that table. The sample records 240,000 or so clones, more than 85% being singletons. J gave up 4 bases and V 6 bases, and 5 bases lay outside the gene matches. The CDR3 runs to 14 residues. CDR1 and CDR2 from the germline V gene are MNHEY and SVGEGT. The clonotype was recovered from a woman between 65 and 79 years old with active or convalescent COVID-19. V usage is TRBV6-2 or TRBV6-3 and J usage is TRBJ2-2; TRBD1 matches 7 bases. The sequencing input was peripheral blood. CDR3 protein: CASSPRQGTGELFF. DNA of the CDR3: TGTGCCAGCAGCCCAAGACAGGGCACCGGGGAGCTGTTTTTT.